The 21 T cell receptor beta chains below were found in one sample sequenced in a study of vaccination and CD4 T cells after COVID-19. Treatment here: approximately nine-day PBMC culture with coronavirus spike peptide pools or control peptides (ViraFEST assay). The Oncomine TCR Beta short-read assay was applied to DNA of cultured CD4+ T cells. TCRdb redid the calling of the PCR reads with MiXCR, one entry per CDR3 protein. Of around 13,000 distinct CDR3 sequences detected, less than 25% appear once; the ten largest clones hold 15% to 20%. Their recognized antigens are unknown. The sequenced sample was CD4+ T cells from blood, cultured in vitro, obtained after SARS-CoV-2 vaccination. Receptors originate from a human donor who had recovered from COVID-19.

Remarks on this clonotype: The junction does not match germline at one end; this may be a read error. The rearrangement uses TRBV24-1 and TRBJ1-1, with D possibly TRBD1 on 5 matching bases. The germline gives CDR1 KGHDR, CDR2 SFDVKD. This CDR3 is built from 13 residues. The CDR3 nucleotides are TGTGCCACCACGTACCTGATTGGGGCTGAAGCTCTCTTT. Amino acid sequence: CATTYLIGAEALF.

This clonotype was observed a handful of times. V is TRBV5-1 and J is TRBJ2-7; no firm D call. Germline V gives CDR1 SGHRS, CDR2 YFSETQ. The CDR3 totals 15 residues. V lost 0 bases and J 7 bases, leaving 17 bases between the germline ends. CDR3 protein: CASSLGRPTTFEQYF. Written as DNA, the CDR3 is TGCGCCAGCAGCTTGGGCCGCCCAACTACATTTGAGCAGTACTTC.

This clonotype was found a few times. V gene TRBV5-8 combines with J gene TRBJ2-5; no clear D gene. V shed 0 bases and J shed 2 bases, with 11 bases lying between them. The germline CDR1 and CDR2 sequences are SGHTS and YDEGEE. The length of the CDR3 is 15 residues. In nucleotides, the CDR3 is TGTGCCAGCAGCTTGGCCAAAGGCAGGCAAGAGACCCAGTACTTC. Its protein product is CASSLAKGRQETQYF.

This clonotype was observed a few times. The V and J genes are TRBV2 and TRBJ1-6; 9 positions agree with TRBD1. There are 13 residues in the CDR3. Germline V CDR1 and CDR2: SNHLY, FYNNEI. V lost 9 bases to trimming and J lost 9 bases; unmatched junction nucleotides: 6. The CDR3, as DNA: TGTGCCAGAAAACAGGGGGCGGGTTCACCCCTCCACTTT. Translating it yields CARKQGAGSPLHF.

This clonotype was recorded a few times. In DNA form, the CDR3 reads TGTGCCAGTAGTATAGGAAACACTGAAGCTTTCTTT. It specifies CASSIGNTEAFF. The chain carries TRBV19 and TRBJ1-1, with unresolved D. Trimming removed 1 base at V and 2 bases at J, with 2 bases between. The germline V gene has CDR1 LNHDA and CDR2 SQIVND (reference sequence). This CDR3 comprises 12 residues.

The CDR3 nucleotides read TGTGCCAGCAGCCCCGGGGGCCACGCCGGGGCCAACGTCCTGACTTTC. Translating it yields CASSPGGHAGANVLTF. The chain combines TRBV11-2 with TRBJ2-6, with D perhaps given as TRBD1 or TRBD2 (6 bases each). Between the trimmed V and J ends, which lost 5 bases and 4 bases, there was a span of 15 bases. The CDR3 has 16 residues. Germline CDR1 and CDR2: SGHAT and FQNNGV.

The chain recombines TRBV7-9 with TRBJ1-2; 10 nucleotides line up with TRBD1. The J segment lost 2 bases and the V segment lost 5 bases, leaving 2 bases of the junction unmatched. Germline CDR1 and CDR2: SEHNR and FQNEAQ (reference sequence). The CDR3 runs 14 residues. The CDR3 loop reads CASSPGQGNYGYTF. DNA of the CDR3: TGTGCCAGCAGCCCGGGACAGGGGAACTATGGCTACACCTTC. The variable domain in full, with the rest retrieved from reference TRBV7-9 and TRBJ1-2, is DTGVSQNPRHKITKRGQNVTFRCDPISEHNRLYWYRQTLGQGPEFLTYFQNEAQLEKSRLLSDRFSAERPKGSFSTLEIQRTEQGDSAMYLCASSPGQGNYGYTFGSGTRLTVV.

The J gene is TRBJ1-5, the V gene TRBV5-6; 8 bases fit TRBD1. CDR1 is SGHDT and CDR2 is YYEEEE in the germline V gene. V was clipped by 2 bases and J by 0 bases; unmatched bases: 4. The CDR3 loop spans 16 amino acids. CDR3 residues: CASSLYRGDSNQPQHF. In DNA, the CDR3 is TGTGCCAGCAGCTTATACAGGGGGGATAGCAATCAGCCCCAGCATTTT. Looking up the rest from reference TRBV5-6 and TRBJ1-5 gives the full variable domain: DAGVTQSPTHLIKTRGQQVTLRCSPKSGHDTVSWYQQALGQGPQFIFQYYEEEERQRGNFPDRFSGHQFPNYSSELNVNALLLGDSALYLCASSLYRGDSNQPQHFGDGTRLSIL.

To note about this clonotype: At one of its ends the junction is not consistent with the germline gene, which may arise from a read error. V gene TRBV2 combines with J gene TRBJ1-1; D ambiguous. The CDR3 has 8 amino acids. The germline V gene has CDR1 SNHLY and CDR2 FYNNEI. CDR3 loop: CASIEAFF. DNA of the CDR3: TGTGCCAGCATTGAAGCTTTCTTT.

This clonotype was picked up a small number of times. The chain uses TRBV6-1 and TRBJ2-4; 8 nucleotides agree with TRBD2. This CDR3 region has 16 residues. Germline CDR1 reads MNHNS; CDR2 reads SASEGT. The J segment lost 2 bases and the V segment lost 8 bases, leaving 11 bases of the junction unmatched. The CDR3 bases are TGTGCCAGCCGCTCCACTAGCGGAGGGACCAAAAACATTCAGTACTTC. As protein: CASRSTSGGTKNIQYF.

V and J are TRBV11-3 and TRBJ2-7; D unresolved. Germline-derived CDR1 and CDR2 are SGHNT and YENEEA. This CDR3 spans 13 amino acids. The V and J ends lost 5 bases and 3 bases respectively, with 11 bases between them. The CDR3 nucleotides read TGTGCCAGCAGCCTAAAGCGAGACTACGAGCAGTACTTC. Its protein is CASSLKRDYEQYF.

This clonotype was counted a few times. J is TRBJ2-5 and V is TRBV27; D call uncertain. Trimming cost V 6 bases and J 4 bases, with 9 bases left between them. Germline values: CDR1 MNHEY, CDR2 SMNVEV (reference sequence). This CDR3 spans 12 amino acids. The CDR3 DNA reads TGTGCCAGCAGACAACGCTCAGAGACCCAGTACTTC. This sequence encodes CASRQRSETQYF.

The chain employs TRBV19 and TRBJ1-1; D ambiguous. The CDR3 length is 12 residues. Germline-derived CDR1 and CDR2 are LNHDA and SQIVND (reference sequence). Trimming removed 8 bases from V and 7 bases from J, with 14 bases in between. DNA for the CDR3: TGTGCCAGTGGAGGCAGAGGACGTGAAGCTTTCTTT. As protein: CASGGRGREAFF.

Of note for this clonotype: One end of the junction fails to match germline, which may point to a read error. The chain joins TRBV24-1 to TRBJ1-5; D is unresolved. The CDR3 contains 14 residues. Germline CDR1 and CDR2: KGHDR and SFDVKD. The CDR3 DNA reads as TGTGTCACCAGTGACCCCGGTAGTCTCCAGCCCCAGCATTTT. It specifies CVTSDPGSLQPQHF.

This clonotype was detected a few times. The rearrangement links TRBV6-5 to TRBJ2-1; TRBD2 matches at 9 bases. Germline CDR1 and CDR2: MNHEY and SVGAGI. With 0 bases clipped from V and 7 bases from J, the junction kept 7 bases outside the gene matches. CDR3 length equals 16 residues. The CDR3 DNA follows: TGTGCCAGCAGTTACTCGGTAGCGGGAGCGAGGAATGAGCAGTTCTTC. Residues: CASSYSVAGARNEQFF.

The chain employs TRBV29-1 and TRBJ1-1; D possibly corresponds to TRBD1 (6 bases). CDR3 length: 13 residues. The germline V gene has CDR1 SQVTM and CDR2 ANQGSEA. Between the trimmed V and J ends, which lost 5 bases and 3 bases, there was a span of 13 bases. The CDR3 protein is CSVLKGGDTEAFF. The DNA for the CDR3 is TGCAGCGTTTTAAAGGGGGGAGACACTGAAGCTTTCTTT. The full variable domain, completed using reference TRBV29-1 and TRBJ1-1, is SAVISQKPSRDICQRGTSLTIQCQVDSQVTMMFWYRQQPGQSLTLIATANQGSEATYESGFVIDKFPISRPNLTFSTLTVSNMSPEDSSIYLCSVLKGGDTEAFFGQGTRLTVV.

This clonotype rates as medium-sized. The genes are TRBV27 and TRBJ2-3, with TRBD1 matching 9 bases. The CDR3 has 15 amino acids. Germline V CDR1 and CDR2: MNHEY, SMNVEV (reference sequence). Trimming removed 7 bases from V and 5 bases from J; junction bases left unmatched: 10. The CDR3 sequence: CASKGSDRGKDTQYF. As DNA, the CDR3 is TGTGCCAGCAAGGGCTCGGACAGGGGCAAAGATACGCAGTATTTT.

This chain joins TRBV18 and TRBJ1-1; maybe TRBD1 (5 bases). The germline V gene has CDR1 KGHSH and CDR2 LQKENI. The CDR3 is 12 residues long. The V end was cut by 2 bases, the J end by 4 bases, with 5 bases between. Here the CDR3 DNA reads TGTGCCAGCTCACCAGGGGCCACTGAAGCTTTCTTT. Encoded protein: CASSPGATEAFF.

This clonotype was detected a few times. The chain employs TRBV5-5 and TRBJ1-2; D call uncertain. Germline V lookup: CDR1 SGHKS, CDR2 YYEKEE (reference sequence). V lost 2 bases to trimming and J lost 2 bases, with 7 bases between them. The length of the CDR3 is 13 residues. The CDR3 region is CASSLGTNYGYTF. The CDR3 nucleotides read TGTGCCAGCAGCTTAGGCACAAACTATGGCTACACCTTC.

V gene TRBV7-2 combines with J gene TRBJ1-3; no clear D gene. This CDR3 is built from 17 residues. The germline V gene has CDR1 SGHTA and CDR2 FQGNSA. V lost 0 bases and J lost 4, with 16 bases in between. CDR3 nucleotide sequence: TGTGCCAGCAGCTTAGCGCAGACGGCTTCTAGGGGAAACACCATATATTTT. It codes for CASSLAQTASRGNTIYF. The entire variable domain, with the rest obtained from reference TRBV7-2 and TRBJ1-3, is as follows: GAGVSQSPSNKVTEKGKDVELRCDPISGHTALYWYRQSLGQGLEFLIYFQGNSAPDKSGLPSDRFSAERTGGSVSTLTIQRTQQEDSAVYLCASSLAQTASRGNTIYFGEGSWLTVV.

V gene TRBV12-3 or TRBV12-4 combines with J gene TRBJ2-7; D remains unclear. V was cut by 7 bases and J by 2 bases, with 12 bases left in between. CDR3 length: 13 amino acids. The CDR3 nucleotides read TGTGCCAGCACCCGAGATCTTACCTACGAGCAGTACTTC. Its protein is CASTRDLTYEQYF.